The 27 T cell receptor beta chains given below trace back to one sample, sequenced in a study of identical twins. TCRdb redid the calling of the 5' RACE reads with MiXCR, one entry per CDR3 protein. The sample shows some 1,700,000 distinct CDR3 sequences, roughly a third of them seen only once. The sequenced material came from cord blood. The receptors derive from a newborn girl in good health.

This clonotype was seen a handful of times. The rearrangement links TRBV28 to TRBJ1-4, with no clear D. The CDR3 is 12 residues long. Germline V gene sequence: CDR1 MDHEN, CDR2 SYDVKM. V was pared by 5 bases and J by 8 bases, with 9 bases between. CDR3: CASSNMREKLFF. CDR3 nucleotides: TGTGCCAGCAGTAATATGCGAGAAAAACTGTTTTTT.

This clonotype has more than one count but fewer than ten. The chain links TRBV3-1 to TRBJ2-1, with 11 bases aligning to TRBD2. The length of the CDR3 is 15 residues. Germline CDR1 LGHDT, CDR2 YNNKEL (reference sequence). V gave up 2 bases and J gave up 9 bases; unmatched junction bases: 6. CDR3 sequence: CASSQLLAGGIEQFF. CDR3 coding DNA: TGTGCCAGCAGCCAACTCCTAGCGGGAGGAATTGAGCAGTTCTTC.

The CDR3 nucleotides are TGTGCCAGCAGTTCCCCCCGGGCGGGGACCTACAATGAGCAGTACTTC. Protein: CASSSPRAGTYNEQYF. J is TRBJ2-1 and V is TRBV6-5, with D possibly TRBD2 on 6 matching bases. The closer fit of TRBJ2-7 to the DNA end suggests the J call may be wrong. This CDR3 spans 16 amino acids. The germline gives CDR1 MNHEY, CDR2 SVGAGI.

This clonotype is a singleton in its sample. Because it lacks the conserved phenylalanine or tryptophan at the end, this CDR3 is likely a read error. This chain links TRBV11-1 with TRBJ2-7; TRBD1 matches at 9 bases. CDR1 and CDR2 (germline): SGHAT, FQDESV (reference sequence). This CDR3 spans 15 amino acids. V gave up 1 base and J gave up 2 bases; unmatched junction bases: 3. CDR3 protein: CASSLVGQGTYEQYL. The CDR3 region has the DNA TGTGCCAGCAGCTTAGTGGGACAGGGAACCTACGAGCAGTACCTC.

In the case of this clonotype: A read error may account for a junction end that differs from germline. The chain employs TRBV6-5 and TRBJ2-6; tentative D call: TRBD1 (5 bases). The V gene's germline CDR1 is MNHEY and CDR2 SVGAGI. The CDR3 loop spans 17 amino acids. CDR3 protein: CANSYYPRGSGANVLTF. CDR3 nucleotide sequence: TGTGCCAACAGTTACTATCCTAGGGGCTCTGGGGCCAACGTCCTGACTTTC.

This clonotype was seen more than once but under ten times. V is TRBV28 and J is TRBJ2-1, with 8 nucleotides matching TRBD1. CDR3 length: 15 amino acids. Germline assignment: CDR1 MDHEN and CDR2 SYDVKM. With 8 bases clipped from V and 3 bases from J, the junction kept 9 bases outside the gene matches. CDR3 bases: TGTGCCAGCGGCATACAGGGGGGACGCTACAATGAGCAGTTCTTC. Its protein product is CASGIQGGRYNEQFF.

This clonotype has only a few counts. CDR3 coding DNA: TGTGCCAGCAGTGAATCGAGAGGGAGGGCCGAGCAGTACTTC. Its translation is CASSESRGRAEQYF. The chain carries TRBV2 and TRBJ2-7, with 7 bases matching TRBD2. CDR3 length: 14 residues. J lost 6 bases, V lost 2 bases, and 7 bases had no gene match. Germline lookup yields CDR1 SNHLY and CDR2 FYNNEI.

J is TRBJ1-2 and V is TRBV20-1; no reliable D call. The CDR3 length is 14 residues. CDR1 is DFQATT, CDR2 SNEGSKA, per germline (reference sequence). The V gene lost 0 bases and the J gene lost 5 bases, with 13 bases spanning the gap. The CDR3 DNA reads as TGCAGTGCTAGAGATATGGGTCAAGGATATGGCTACACCTTC. Translation gives CSARDMGQGYGYTF.

This clonotype was picked up a small number of times. The V and J genes are TRBV10-3 and TRBJ1-1; TRBD1 might be the D (6 bases). This CDR3 region has 13 residues. V dropped 11 bases and J dropped 3 bases, with 16 bases sitting between them. Germline CDR1 reads ENHRY; CDR2 reads SYGVKD. CDR3 residues: CAARLGADTEAFF. The CDR3 DNA is TGTGCCGCCCGTTTGGGGGCGGACACTGAAGCTTTCTTT.

This clonotype was detected a few times. The V call is TRBV7-6, the J call TRBJ2-3; TRBD2 might be the D (6 bases). Germline loops: CDR1 SGHVS, CDR2 FNYEAQ. The CDR3 length is 15 residues. The germline V and J ends were trimmed by 5 bases and 6 bases, with 18 bases remaining between them. The chain's CDR3 is CASSRGTAIMDTQYF. CDR3 nucleotide sequence: TGTGCCAGCAGCCGCGGGACCGCTATAATGGATACGCAGTATTTT.

The V gene is TRBV2, the J gene TRBJ1-5; the D is unclear. CDR3 length: 12 amino acids. V lost 4 bases to trimming and J lost 7 bases, with 8 bases between them. Germline V CDR1 and CDR2: SNHLY, FYNNEI. As DNA, the CDR3 is TGTGCCAGCAGTGGAGGGTACCAGCCCCAGCATTTT. Its protein product is CASSGGYQPQHF.

The chain couples TRBV20-1 to TRBJ2-1; TRBD2 agrees at 10 bases. The V gene end was trimmed by 2 bases and the J gene end by 1 base; junction bases not matched to a gene: 5. This CDR3 contains 16 residues. The V gene's germline CDR1 is DFQATT and CDR2 SNEGSKA (reference sequence). CDR3 region: CSARPSSGGSYNEQFF. The CDR3 DNA is TGCAGTGCTAGACCCTCTAGCGGGGGTTCCTACAATGAGCAGTTCTTC.

This sequence joins TRBV4-1 and TRBJ2-3; D unclear. Germline lookup yields CDR1 MGHRA and CDR2 YSYEKL. V was cut by 2 bases and J by 2 bases, with 14 bases left in between. This CDR3 spans 16 amino acids. The CDR3 nucleotides are TGCGCCAGCAGCCAAACCCGAGTTTTTGTCACAGATACGCAGTATTTT. Protein sequence: CASSQTRVFVTDTQYF.

This chain joins TRBV4-2 and TRBJ1-2; D is unresolved. Trimming shortened V by 2 bases and J by 3 bases, and 7 bases separated the two germline ends. The CDR3 runs 13 residues. Germline assignment: CDR1 LGHNA and CDR2 YNFKEQ. CDR3 sequence: CASSQTADYGYTF. The CDR3 bases are TGTGCCAGCAGCCAAACAGCAGACTATGGCTACACCTTC.

This clonotype was counted only a few times. The rearrangement uses TRBV7-9 and TRBJ2-1; no firm D call. The germline CDR1 and CDR2 sequences are SEHNR and FQNEAQ (reference sequence). The germline V and J ends were trimmed by 3 bases and 9 bases, with 9 bases remaining between them. This CDR3 is built from 12 residues. CDR3 in DNA: TGTGCCAGCAGCTTCCAGGACCCTGAGCAGTTCTTC. As protein: CASSFQDPEQFF.

This chain connects TRBV24-1 to TRBJ2-7; D remains ambiguous. The J call may be incorrect, as the DNA end agrees better with TRBJ2-5. CDR3 length: 10 residues. Germline loops: CDR1 KGHDR, CDR2 SFDVKD. The CDR3 nucleotides are TGTGCCACCTTAAGAGAGACCCAGTACTTC. Translated, it gives CATLRETQYF.

The sample holds a few counts of this clonotype. V is TRBV27 and J is TRBJ1-2; 11 bases are a match to TRBD1. Germline V gives CDR1 MNHEY, CDR2 SMNVEV (reference sequence). The V segment lost 5 bases and the J segment 5 bases; nucleotides outside the gene matches: 7. The CDR3 sequence is 15 residues long. The DNA of the CDR3 is TGTGCCAGCAGTACTCAGGACAGGGGGCTTTATGGCTACACCTTC. It encodes CASSTQDRGLYGYTF.

Only a few counts were recorded for this clonotype. The V and J genes are TRBV12-3 or TRBV12-4 and TRBJ1-2, with 7 bases identical to TRBD1. The CDR3 length is 16 residues. With 1 base clipped from V and 0 bases from J, the junction kept 5 bases outside the gene matches. Here the CDR3 DNA reads TGTGCCAGCAGTTTAGGGTCAGGGGGAGCTAACTATGGCTACACCTTC. It is translated as CASSLGSGGANYGYTF.

This clonotype appeared a few times. The J gene is TRBJ2-3, the V gene TRBV5-6, with 9 bases aligning to TRBD2. Per the germline V gene, CDR1 is SGHDT and CDR2 is YYEEEE. The CDR3 covers 15 residues. V lost 6 bases, J lost 4 bases, and 9 bases stayed unmatched. The CDR3 bases are TGTGCCAGCACCCTGACTAGCGGAGCCCCAGATACGCAGTATTTT. This gives the protein CASTLTSGAPDTQYF.

J is TRBJ1-4 and V is TRBV20-1; the D gene is possibly TRBD1 (5 bases). Trimming removed 1 base from V and 8 bases from J, with 11 bases in between. This CDR3 is 13 amino acids long. Germline V lookup: CDR1 DFQATT, CDR2 SNEGSKA (reference sequence). Written as DNA, the CDR3 is TGCAGTGCTAGAGGGGGCGTGGCCGAAAAACTGTTTTTT. Translated: CSARGGVAEKLFF.

CDR3 DNA: TGTGCCAGCAGTCCCAGGGGGCGCGGATACGAGCAGTACTTC. It codes for CASSPRGRGYEQYF. The chain joins TRBV27 to TRBJ2-7; 8 bases align to TRBD1. Germline V CDR1 and CDR2: MNHEY, SMNVEV (reference sequence). The CDR3 extends over 14 amino acids. V shed 5 bases, J shed 4 bases, and the junction held 7 bases outside the gene matches.

The J gene is TRBJ2-4, the V gene TRBV20-1; TRBD2 aligns across 12 bases. The end of the DNA is better explained by TRBJ2-7, so the J call may be wrong. The length of the CDR3 is 15 residues. Germline CDR1 and CDR2: DFQATT and SNEGSKA (reference sequence). CDR3 DNA: TGCAGTGCGAAGTTCCTAGCGGGGGGGCTCCACGAGCAGTACTTC. Translation: CSAKFLAGGLHEQYF.

The V gene is TRBV11-2, the J gene TRBJ2-1, with 7 nucleotides matching TRBD1. The V gene's germline CDR1 is SGHAT and CDR2 FQNNGV. The CDR3 runs to 16 residues. J gave up 5 bases and V 2 bases, and 9 bases lay outside the gene matches. CDR3 coding DNA: TGTGCCAGCAGCTTAAGTGACAGGGTAAGGCACAATGAGCAGTTCTTC. Residues: CASSLSDRVRHNEQFF.

This clonotype was observed a handful of times. The junction departs from the called germline gene at one end, perhaps through a read error. This chain connects TRBV5-4 to TRBJ2-1, with 12 bases fitting TRBD2. Germline V gene sequence: CDR1 SGHNT, CDR2 YYREEE (reference sequence). This CDR3 is built from 14 residues. CDR3 amino acids: CPSSNGLAGNEQFF. In nucleotides, the CDR3 is TGTCCCAGCAGCAACGGACTAGCGGGAAATGAGCAGTTCTTC.

This clonotype occurred many times. At one of its ends the junction is not consistent with the germline gene, which may arise from a read error. The V call is TRBV5-1, the J call TRBJ2-7; D assignment may be TRBD1 or TRBD2 (5 bases each). CDR1 is SGHRS and CDR2 is YFSETQ in the germline V gene. This CDR3 comprises 14 residues. CDR3 sequence (DNA): TGTGCCAGCAGCTTAGACCCAGGGAGCTACGAGCAGTACTTC. Its translation is CASSLDPGSYEQYF. Supplemented by reference TRBV5-1 and TRBJ2-7, the full variable domain reads KAGVTQTPRYLIKTRGQQVTLSCSPISGHRSVSWYQQTPGQGLQFLFEYFSETQRNKGNFPGRFSGRQFSNSRSEMNVSTLELGDSALYLCASSLDPGSYEQYFGPGTRLTVT.

The chain links TRBV2 to TRBJ2-3; D is perhaps TRBD1 or TRBD2 (5 bases each). Trimming stripped 7 bases from V and 2 bases from J, with 19 bases between. CDR1 is SNHLY, CDR2 FYNNEI, per germline. The CDR3 is 16 residues long. CDR3 sequence (DNA): TGTGCCAGCACCCGAAGTTGGGGGTCTACCACAGATACGCAGTATTTT. It yields the protein CASTRSWGSTTDTQYF.

The V gene is TRBV27, the J gene TRBJ1-2; D perhaps matches TRBD1 (5 bases). With 0 bases removed from V and 4 bases from J, the gap between germline ends came to 15 bases. CDR3 size: 16 residues. The germline gives CDR1 MNHEY, CDR2 SMNVEV (reference sequence). For the CDR3, the DNA is TGTGCCAGCAGTTTATCGGCAGGGCCGGCCAGCTATGGCTACACCTTC. Its translation is CASSLSAGPASYGYTF.